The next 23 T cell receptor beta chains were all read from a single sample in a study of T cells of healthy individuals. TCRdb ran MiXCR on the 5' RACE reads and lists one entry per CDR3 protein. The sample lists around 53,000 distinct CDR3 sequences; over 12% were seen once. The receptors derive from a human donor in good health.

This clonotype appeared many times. The CDR3 bases are TGCGCCAGCAGCTCAGGACGGATCACCGGGGAGCTGTTTTTT. Its translation is CASSSGRITGELFF. This chain links TRBV5-1 with TRBJ2-2; D uncertain. The V and J ends lost 3 bases and 4 bases respectively, with 10 bases between them. The CDR3 sequence is 14 residues long. The germline V gene has CDR1 SGHRS and CDR2 YFSETQ.

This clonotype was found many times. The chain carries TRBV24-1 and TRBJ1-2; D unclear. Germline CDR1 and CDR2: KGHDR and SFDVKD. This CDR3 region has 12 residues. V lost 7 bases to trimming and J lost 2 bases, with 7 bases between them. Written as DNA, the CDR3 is TGTGCCACCAGAGACAAAAACTATGGCTACACCTTC. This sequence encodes CATRDKNYGYTF.

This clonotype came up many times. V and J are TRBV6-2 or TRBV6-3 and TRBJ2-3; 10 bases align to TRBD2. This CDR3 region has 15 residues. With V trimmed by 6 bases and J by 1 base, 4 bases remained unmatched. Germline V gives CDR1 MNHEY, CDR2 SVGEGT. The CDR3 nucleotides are TGTGCCAGCAGCCCCACTAGCGGGGGCACAGATACGCAGTATTTT. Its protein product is CASSPTSGGTDTQYF.

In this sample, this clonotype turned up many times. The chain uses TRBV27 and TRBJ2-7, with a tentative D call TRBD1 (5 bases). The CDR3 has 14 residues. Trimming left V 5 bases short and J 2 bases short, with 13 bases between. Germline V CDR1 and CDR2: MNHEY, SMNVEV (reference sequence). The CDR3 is CASSLGHLTYEQYF. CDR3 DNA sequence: TGTGCCAGCAGTCTCGGACACCTAACCTACGAGCAGTACTTC.

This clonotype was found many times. The CDR3 DNA is TGTGCCAGCGGAGCGGGGACTGGCGAGACCCAGTACTTC. This translates into CASGAGTGETQYF. The chain is built from TRBV2 and TRBJ2-5; 7 positions agree with TRBD2. Germline CDR1 and CDR2: SNHLY and FYNNEI. V gave up 8 bases and J gave up 5 bases; unmatched junction bases: 8. The CDR3 length is 13 residues.

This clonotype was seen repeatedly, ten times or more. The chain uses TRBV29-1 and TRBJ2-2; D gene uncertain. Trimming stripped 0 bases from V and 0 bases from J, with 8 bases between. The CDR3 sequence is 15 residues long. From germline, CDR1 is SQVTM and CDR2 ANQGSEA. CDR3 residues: CSVEETTSNTGELFF. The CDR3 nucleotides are TGCAGCGTTGAAGAGACGACTTCGAACACCGGGGAGCTGTTTTTT.

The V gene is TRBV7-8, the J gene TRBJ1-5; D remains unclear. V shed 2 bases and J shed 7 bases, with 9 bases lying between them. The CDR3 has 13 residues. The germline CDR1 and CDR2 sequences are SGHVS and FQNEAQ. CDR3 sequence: CASSLIEGQPQHF. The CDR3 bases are TGTGCCAGCAGCTTAATTGAGGGCCAGCCCCAGCATTTT.

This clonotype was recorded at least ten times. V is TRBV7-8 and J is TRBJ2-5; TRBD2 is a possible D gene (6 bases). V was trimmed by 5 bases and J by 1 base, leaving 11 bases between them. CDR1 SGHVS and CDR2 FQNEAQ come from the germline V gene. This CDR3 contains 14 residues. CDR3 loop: CASSNPSVQETQYF. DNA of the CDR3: TGTGCCAGCAGCAATCCTAGCGTCCAAGAGACCCAGTACTTC.

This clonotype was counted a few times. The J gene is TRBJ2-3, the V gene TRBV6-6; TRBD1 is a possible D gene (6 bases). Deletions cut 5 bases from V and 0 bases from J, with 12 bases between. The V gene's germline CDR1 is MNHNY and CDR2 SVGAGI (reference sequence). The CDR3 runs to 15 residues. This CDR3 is CASSQGHYSTDTQYF. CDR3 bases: TGTGCCAGCAGTCAGGGACACTATAGCACAGATACGCAGTATTTT.

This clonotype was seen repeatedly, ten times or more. CDR3 DNA: TGTGCCATCAGTGATAGAACAGATACGCAGTATTTT. It is translated as CAISDRTDTQYF. This chain connects TRBV10-3 to TRBJ2-3; unclear D gene. V dropped 3 bases and J dropped 3 bases, with 4 bases sitting between them. This CDR3 comprises 12 residues. In germline, CDR1 is ENHRY, CDR2 SYGVKD.

CDR3 nucleotide sequence: TGTGCCATCAATCTACAGAACTATGGCTACACCTTC. This sequence encodes CAINLQNYGYTF. This rearrangement joins TRBV10-3 to TRBJ1-2, with D uncertain. The CDR3 runs to 12 residues. The V end lost 7 bases, the J end lost 2 bases, and 8 bases lay between the germline ends. CDR1 and CDR2 (germline): ENHRY, SYGVKD.

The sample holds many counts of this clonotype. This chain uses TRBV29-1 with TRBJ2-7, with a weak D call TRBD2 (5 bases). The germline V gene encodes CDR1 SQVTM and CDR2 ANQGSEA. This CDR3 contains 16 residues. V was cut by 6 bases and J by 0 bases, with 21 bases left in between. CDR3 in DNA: TGCAGCGTGTCCGCGGACTTTTTCCTTAGCTCCTACGAGCAGTACTTC. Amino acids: CSVSADFFLSSYEQYF.

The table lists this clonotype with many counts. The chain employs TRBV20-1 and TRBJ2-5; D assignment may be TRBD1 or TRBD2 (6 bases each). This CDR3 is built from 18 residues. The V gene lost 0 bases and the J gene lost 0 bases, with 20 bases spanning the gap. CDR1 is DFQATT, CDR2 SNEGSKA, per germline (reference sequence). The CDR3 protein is CSARDWAGGGDHQETQYF. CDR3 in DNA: TGCAGTGCTAGAGACTGGGCCGGGGGCGGGGACCACCAAGAGACCCAGTACTTC.

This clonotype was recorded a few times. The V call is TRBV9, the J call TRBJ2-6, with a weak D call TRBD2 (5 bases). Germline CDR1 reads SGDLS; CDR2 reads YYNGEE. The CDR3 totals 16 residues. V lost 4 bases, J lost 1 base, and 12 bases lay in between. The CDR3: CASSPRDFSGANVLTF. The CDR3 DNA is TGTGCCAGCAGCCCGAGGGATTTTTCTGGGGCCAACGTCCTGACTTTC. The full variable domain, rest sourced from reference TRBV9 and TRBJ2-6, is DSGVTQTPKHLITATGQRVTLRCSPRSGDLSVYWYQQSLDQGLQFLIQYYNGEERAKGNILERFSAQQFPDLHSELNLSSLELGDSALYFCASSPRDFSGANVLTFGAGSRLTVL.

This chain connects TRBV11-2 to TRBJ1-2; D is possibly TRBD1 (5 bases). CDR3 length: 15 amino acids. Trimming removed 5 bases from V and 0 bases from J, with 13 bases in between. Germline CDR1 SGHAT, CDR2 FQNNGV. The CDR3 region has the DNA TGTGCCAGCAGCACGGGGGGACGAGCTAACTATGGCTACACCTTC. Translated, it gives CASSTGGRANYGYTF.

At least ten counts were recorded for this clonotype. The CDR3 DNA sequence: TGTGCCAGCTCACCGCAGGGGCGGGAAAAACTGTTTTTT. Its protein is CASSPQGREKLFF. This chain connects TRBV18 to TRBJ1-4; a possible D gene is TRBD1 (6 bases). The ends were cut back, 3 bases at V and 8 bases at J, with 10 bases in the middle. The CDR3 has 13 amino acids. Germline V gene data show CDR1 as KGHSH and CDR2 as LQKENI.

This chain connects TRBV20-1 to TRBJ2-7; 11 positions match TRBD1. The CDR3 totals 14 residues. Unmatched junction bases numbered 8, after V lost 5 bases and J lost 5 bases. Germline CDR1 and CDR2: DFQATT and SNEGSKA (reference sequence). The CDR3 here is CSAPGQGDSHEQYF. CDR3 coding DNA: TGCAGTGCTCCGGGACAGGGGGACTCGCACGAGCAGTACTTC.

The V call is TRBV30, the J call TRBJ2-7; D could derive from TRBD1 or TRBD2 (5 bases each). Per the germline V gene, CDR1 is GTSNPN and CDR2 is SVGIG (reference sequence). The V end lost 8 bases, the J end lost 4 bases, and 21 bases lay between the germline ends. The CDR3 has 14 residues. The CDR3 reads CAGARPPRTYEQYF. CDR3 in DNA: TGTGCCGGGGCCCGGCCACCCCGGACTTACGAGCAGTACTTC.

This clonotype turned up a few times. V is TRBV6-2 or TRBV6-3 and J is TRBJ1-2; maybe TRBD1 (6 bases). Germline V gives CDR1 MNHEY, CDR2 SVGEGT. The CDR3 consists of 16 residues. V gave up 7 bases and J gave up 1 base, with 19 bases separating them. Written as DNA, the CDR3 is TGTGCCAGCATCCCCGAGGGGGGACGGATTAACTATGGCTACACCTTC. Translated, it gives CASIPEGGRINYGYTF.

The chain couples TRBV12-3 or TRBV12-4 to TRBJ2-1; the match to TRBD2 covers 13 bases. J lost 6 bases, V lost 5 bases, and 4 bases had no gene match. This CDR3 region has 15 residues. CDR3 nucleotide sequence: TGTGCCAGCAGTCGACTAGCGGGAGGACCCAATGAGCAGTTCTTC. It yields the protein CASSRLAGGPNEQFF.

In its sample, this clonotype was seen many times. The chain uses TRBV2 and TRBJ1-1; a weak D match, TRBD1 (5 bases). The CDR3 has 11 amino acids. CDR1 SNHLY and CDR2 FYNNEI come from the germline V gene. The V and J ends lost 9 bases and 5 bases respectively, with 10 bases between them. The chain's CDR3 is CASVYRTEAFF. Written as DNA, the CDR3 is TGTGCCAGTGTGTACAGGACTGAAGCTTTCTTT.

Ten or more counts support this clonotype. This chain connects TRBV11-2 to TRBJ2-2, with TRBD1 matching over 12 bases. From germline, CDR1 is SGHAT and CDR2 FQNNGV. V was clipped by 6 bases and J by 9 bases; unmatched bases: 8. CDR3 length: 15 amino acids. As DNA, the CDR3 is TGTGCCAGCAGTTCCCGGGACAGGGGGCTCCGGGAGCTGTTTTTT. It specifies CASSSRDRGLRELFF.

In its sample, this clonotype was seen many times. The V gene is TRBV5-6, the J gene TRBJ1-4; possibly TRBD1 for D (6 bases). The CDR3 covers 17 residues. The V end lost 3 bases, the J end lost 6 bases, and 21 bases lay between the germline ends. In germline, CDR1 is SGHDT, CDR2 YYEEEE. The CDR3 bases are TGTGCCAGCAGCTGGAGTGCAGGGGCGGGGGTCGATGAAAAACTGTTTTTT. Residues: CASSWSAGAGVDEKLFF.